One and the same sample provided the 3 T cell receptor beta chains below, sequenced in a study of blood T cell repertoires in COVID-19. Repertoires were generated with immunoSEQ multiplex PCR, while TCRdb's copy carries only in-frame clones and drops some. The top ten clones hold 3% to 3.5% of a sample with a few hundred thousand clones, more than 85% of them seen once. Sequencing was done on a sample of peripheral blood. These receptors were taken from a man aged 55 to 70 with acute or convalescent COVID-19.

The V gene is TRBV6-5, the J gene TRBJ2-7; 7 bases fit TRBD2. The CDR3 covers 13 residues. Germline values: CDR1 MNHEY, CDR2 SVGAGI. V lost 6 bases, J lost 1 base, and 3 bases stayed unmatched. CDR3 nucleotides: TGTGCCAGCAGGCTGGGGGGGTCCTACGAGCAGTACTTC. This codes for CASRLGGSYEQYF.

This clone was recorded many times. The chain couples TRBV6-2 or TRBV6-3 to TRBJ2-2, with 11 bases identical to TRBD2. In germline, CDR1 is MNHEY, CDR2 SVGEGT. The CDR3 spans 16 residues. With V trimmed by 4 bases and J by 3 bases, 4 bases remained unmatched. Here the CDR3 reads CASSWAGLADTGELFF. The DNA for the CDR3 is TGTGCCAGCAGTTGGGCGGGACTAGCGGACACCGGGGAGCTGTTTTTT.

The chain links TRBV20-1 to TRBJ1-1; D remains ambiguous. The V gene lost 3 bases and the J gene lost 5 bases, with 19 bases spanning the gap. This CDR3 has 15 amino acids. Germline V gene data show CDR1 as DFQATT and CDR2 as SNEGSKA (reference sequence). CDR3 residues: CSASPVGGRWTEAFF. CDR3 coding DNA: TGCAGTGCTAGTCCCGTGGGAGGGCGGTGGACTGAAGCTTTCTTT.